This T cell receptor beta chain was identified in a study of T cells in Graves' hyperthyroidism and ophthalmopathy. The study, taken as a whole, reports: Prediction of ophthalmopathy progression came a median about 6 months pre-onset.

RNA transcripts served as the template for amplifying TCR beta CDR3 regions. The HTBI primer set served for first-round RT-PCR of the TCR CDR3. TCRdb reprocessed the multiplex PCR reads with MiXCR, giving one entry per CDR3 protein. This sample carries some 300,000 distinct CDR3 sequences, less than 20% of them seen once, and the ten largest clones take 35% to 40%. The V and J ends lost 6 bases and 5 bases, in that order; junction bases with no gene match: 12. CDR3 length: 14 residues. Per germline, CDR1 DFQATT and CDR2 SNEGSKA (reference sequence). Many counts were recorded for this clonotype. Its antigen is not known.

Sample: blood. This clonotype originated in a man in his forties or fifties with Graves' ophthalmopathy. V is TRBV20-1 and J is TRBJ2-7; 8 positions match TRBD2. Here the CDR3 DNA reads TGCAGTGCGAAAACCAGCGGGGGATACGACGAGCAGTACTTC. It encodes CSAKTSGGYDEQYF.